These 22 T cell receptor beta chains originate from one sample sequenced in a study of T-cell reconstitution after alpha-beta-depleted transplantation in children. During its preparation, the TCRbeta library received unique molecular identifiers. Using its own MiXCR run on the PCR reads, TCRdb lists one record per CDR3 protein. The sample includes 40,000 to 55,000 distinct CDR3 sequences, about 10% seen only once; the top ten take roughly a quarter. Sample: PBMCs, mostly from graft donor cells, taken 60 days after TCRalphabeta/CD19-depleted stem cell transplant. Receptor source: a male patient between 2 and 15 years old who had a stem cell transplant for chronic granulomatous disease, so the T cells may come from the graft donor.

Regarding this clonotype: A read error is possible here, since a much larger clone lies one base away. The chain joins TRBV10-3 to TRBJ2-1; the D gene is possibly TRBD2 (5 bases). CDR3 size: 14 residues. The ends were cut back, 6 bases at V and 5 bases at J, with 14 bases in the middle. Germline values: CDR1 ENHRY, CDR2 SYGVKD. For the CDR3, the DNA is TGTGCCATCAGGACTCGGGAATTTAACAATGAGCAGTTCTTC. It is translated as CAIRTREFNNEQFF.

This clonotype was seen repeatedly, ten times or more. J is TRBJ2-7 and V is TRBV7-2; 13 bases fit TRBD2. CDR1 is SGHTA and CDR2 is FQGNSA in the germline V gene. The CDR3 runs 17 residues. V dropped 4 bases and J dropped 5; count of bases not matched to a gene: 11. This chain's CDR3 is CASSYGLAGVIRDEQYF. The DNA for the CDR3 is TGTGCCAGCAGCTACGGACTAGCGGGAGTAATCCGCGACGAGCAGTACTTC.

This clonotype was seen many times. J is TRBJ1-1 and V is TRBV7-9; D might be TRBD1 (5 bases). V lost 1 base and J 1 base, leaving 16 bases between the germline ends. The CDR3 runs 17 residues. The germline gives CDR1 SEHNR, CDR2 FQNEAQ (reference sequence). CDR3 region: CASSLEGWGRKNTEAFF. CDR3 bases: TGTGCCAGCAGCTTAGAAGGATGGGGCAGAAAGAACACTGAAGCTTTCTTT.

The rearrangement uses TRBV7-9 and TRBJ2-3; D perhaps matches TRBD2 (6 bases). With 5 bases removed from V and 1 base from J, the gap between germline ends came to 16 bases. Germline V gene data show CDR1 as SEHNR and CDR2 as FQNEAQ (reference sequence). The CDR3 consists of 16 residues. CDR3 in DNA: TGTGCCAGCAGCGAATCAGCGGGCGCAGGCACAGATACGCAGTATTTT. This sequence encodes CASSESAGAGTDTQYF.

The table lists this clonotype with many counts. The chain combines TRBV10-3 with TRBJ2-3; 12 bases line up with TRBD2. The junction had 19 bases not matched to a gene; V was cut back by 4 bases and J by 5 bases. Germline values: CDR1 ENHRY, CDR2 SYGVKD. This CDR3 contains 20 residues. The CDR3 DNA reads TGTGCCATCAGTGGGCCAAGGGCCAGGCTAGCGGGAGGGCCGGGAGATACGCAGTATTTT. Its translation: CAISGPRARLAGGPGDTQYF.

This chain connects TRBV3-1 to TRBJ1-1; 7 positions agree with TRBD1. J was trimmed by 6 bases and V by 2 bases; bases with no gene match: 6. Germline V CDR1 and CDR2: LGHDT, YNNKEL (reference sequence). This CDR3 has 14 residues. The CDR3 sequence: CASSQRGQGAEAFF. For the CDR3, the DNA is TGTGCCAGCAGCCAAAGGGGGCAAGGCGCTGAAGCTTTCTTT.

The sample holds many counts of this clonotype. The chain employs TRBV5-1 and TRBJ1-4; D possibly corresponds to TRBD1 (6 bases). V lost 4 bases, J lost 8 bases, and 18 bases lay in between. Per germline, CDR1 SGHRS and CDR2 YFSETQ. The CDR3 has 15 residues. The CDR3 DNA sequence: TGCGCCAGCAGCCAGGACGGCAGGGGAGGAGAAAAACTGTTTTTT. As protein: CASSQDGRGGEKLFF.

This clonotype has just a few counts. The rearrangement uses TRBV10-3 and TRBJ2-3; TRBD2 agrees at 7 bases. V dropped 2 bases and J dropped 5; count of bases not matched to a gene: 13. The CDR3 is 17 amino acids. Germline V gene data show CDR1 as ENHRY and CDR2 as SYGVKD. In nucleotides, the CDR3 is TGTGCCATCAGTGAGCCACCCCCGTACGGGACTAAAGATACGCAGTATTTT. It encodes CAISEPPPYGTKDTQYF.

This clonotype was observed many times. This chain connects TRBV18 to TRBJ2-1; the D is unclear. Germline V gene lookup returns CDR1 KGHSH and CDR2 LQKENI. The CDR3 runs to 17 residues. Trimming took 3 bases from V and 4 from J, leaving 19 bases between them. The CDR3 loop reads CASSPPSSTTKYNEQFF. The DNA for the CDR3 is TGTGCCAGCTCACCTCCGTCGAGTACAACCAAATACAATGAGCAGTTCTTC.

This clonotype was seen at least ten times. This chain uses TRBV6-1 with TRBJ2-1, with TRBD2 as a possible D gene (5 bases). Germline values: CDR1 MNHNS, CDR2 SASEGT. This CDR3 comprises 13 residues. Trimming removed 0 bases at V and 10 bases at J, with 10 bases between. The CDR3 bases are TGTGCCAGCAGTGAAGCGGTTGAGCGGGAGCAGTTCTTC. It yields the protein CASSEAVEREQFF.

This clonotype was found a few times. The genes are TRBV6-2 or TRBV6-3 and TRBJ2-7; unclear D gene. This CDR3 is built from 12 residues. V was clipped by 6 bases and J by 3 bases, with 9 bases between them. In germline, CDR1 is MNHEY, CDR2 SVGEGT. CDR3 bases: TGTGCCAGCAGACATACCCACTACGAGCAGTACTTC. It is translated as CASRHTHYEQYF.

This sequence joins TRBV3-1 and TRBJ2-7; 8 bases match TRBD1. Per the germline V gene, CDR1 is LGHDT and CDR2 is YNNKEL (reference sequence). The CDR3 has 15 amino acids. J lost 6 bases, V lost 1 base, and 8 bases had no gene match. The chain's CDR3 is CASSQGQGIVSEQYF. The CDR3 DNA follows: TGTGCCAGCAGCCAAGGACAGGGGATTGTTTCCGAGCAGTACTTC.

The DNA for the CDR3 is TGTGCCAGCAGCTTGGTGGACATCACCGGGGAGCTGTTTTTT. Amino acid sequence: CASSLVDITGELFF. The V and J genes are TRBV5-5 and TRBJ2-2, with D perhaps matching TRBD1 (5 bases). V was trimmed by 0 bases and J by 4 bases, leaving 7 bases between them. CDR1 and CDR2 from the germline V gene are SGHKS and YYEKEE (reference sequence). CDR3 length equals 14 residues.

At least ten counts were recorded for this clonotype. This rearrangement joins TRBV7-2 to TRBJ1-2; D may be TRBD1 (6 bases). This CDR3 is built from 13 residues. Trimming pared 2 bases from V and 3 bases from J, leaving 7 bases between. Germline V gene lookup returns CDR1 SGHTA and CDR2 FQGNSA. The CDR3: CASSLSGDYGYTF. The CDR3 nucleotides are TGTGCCAGCAGCTTATCAGGGGACTATGGCTACACCTTC. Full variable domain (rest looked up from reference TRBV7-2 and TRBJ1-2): GAGVSQSPSNKVTEKGKDVELRCDPISGHTALYWYRQSLGQGLEFLIYFQGNSAPDKSGLPSDRFSAERTGGSVSTLTIQRTQQEDSAVYLCASSLSGDYGYTFGSGTRLTVV.

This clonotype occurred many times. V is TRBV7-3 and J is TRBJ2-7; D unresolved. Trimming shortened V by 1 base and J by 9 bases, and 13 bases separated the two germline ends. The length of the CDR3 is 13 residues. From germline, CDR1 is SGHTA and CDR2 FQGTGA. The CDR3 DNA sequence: TGTGCCAGCAGCTTAATGGTTGGACGAGCGCAGTACTTC. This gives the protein CASSLMVGRAQYF.

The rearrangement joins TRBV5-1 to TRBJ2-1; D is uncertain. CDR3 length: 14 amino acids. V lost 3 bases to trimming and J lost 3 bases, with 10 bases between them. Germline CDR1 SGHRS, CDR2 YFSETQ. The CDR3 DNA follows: TGCGCCAGCAGCTCCTCCTATTTCTACAATGAGCAGTTCTTC. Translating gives CASSSSYFYNEQFF.

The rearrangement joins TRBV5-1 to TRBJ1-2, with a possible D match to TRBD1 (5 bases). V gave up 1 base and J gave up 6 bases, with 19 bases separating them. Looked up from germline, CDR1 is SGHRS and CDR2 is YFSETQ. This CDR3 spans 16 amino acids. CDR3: CASSLSSPYRGNGYTF. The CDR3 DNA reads TGCGCCAGCAGCTTGAGTAGCCCCTACCGGGGCAATGGCTACACCTTC.

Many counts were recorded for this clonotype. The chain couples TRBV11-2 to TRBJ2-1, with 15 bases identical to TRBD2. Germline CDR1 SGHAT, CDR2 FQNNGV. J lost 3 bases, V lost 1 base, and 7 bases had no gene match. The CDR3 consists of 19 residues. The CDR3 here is CASSLVKGLAGGGYNEQFF. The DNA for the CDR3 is TGTGCCAGCAGCTTAGTTAAGGGACTAGCGGGAGGAGGCTACAATGAGCAGTTCTTC.

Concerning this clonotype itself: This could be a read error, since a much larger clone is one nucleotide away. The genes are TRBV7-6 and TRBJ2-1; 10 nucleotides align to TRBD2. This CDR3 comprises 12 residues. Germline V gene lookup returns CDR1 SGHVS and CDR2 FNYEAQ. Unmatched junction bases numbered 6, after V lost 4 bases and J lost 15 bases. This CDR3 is CASSSLAGAAFF. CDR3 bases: TGTGCCAGCAGCTCTCTAGCGGGAGCCGCGTTCTTC. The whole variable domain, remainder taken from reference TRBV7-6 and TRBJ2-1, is GAGVSQSPRYKVTKRGQDVALRCDPISGHVSLYWYRQALGQGPEFLTYFNYEAQQDKSGLPNDRFSAERPEGSISTLTIQRTEQRDSAMYRCASSSLAGAAFFGPGTRLTVL.

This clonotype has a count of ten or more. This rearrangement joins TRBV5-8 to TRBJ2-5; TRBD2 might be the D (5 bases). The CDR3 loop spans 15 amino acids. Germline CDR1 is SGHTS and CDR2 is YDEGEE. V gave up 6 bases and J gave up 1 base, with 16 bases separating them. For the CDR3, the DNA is TGTGCCAGCACCCCACTTAGGACTGTCCAAGAGACCCAGTACTTC. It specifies CASTPLRTVQETQYF.

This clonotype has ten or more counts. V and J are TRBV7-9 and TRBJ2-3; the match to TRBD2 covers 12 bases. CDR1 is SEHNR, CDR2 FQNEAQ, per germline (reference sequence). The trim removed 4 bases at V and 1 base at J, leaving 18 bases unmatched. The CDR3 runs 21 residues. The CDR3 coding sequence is TGTGCCAGCAGCTGCCGGACTAGCGGGATACGCCCAACACCACGCACAGATACGCAGTATTTT. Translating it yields CASSCRTSGIRPTPRTDTQYF.

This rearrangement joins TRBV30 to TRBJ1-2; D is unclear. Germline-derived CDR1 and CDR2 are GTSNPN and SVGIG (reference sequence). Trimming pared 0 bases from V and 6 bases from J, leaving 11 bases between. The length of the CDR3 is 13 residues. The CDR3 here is CAWSVSGWDGYTF. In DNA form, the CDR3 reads TGTGCCTGGAGTGTATCTGGCTGGGATGGCTACACCTTC.